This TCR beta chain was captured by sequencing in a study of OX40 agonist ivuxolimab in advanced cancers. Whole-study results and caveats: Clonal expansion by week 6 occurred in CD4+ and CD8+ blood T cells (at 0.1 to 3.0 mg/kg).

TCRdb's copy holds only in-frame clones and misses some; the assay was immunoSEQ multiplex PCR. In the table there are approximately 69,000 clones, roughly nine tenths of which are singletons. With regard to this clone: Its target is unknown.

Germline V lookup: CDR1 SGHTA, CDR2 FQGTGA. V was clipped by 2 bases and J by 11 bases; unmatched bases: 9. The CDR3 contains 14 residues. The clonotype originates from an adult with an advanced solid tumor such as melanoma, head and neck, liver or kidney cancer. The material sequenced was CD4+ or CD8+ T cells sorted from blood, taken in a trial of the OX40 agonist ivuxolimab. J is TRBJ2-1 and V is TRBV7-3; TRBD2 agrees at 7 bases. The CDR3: CASSLGASGGQQFF. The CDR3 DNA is TGTGCCAGCAGCTTAGGGGCTTCGGGAGGCCAGCAGTTCTTC.